This entry features one T cell receptor (beta chain) sequence. The target antigen is unknown. At one boundary the junction diverges from the germline segment, which might be a read error. The data were taken from a study of blood T cells in healthy people across ages. Findings and limits, study-wide: Diversity of TCR beta per million T cells declined in a roughly linear way with age.

Alongside a J-beta primer mix, a sample-barcoded 5' primer served in a second PCR lasting roughly 7 to 12 cycles. MiXCR was run by TCRdb on the 5' RACE reads, yielding one entry per CDR3 protein. Of 550,000 to 750,000 distinct CDR3 sequences listed, under 25% are singletons. The CDR3 runs to 14 residues. Looked up from germline, CDR1 is LNHDA and CDR2 is SQIVND (reference sequence). This sequence originates from a man between 65 and 79 years old in good health. The chain is built from TRBV19 and TRBJ2-1; TRBD1 aligns across 7 bases. The J call may not be correct, given that the DNA end is closer to TRBJ2-5. Sequenced material: blood. The CDR3 is CASSVGTVQEAQYF. CDR3 coding DNA: TGTGCCAGTAGTGTCGGGACAGTCCAAGAGGCCCAGTACTTC.